This passage covers 13 T cell receptor beta chains from one sample sequenced in a study of PD-L1 blockade in urothelial cancer. This table comes from immunoSEQ multiplex PCR, and its TCRdb copy is limited to in-frame clones, with some not included. The repertoire holds some 120,000 clones, with around 89% as singletons. Time point indicated: peripheral blood 6 weeks after treatment start. Here the sequenced sample was PBMCs, taken around atezolizumab (anti-PD-L1) treatment. These receptors originate from a man aged 60 to 69 with urothelial cancer.

CDR3 sequence: CASSLEGAANTGELFF. The CDR3 nucleotides read TGCGCCAGCAGCTTGGAAGGGGCGGCGAACACCGGGGAGCTGTTTTTT. The J gene is TRBJ2-2, the V gene TRBV5-1; maybe TRBD1 (5 bases). Trimming left V 0 bases short and J 0 bases short, with 9 bases between. Germline V gene data show CDR1 as SGHRS and CDR2 as YFSETQ. The CDR3 spans 16 residues.

The chain recombines TRBV7-6 with TRBJ2-7, with 9 positions matching TRBD2. The CDR3 spans 15 residues. Trimming took 3 bases from V and 5 from J; bases not matched to a gene: 8. The germline V gene encodes CDR1 SGHVS and CDR2 FNYEAQ. The CDR3 DNA reads as TGTGCCAGCAGCTTTTCTAGCGGGACTCGGAACGAGCAGTACTTC. It is translated as CASSFSSGTRNEQYF.

This clone was counted a single time. The sample carries other DNA sequences with the same CDR3. CDR3 residues: CASSTTRNEQFF. In nucleotides, the CDR3 is TGCGCCAGCAGCACTACTAGGAATGAGCAGTTCTTC. V and J are TRBV5-1 and TRBJ2-1; weak D call: TRBD2 (5 bases). The CDR3 totals 12 residues. CDR1 and CDR2 (germline): SGHRS, YFSETQ. V was clipped by 4 bases and J by 7 bases, with 9 bases between them. The full variable domain, in which reference TRBV5-1 and TRBJ2-1 provide the parts outside the CDR3, is KAGVTQTPRYLIKTRGQQVTLSCSPISGHRSVSWYQQTPGQGLQFLFEYFSETQRNKGNFPGRFSGRQFSNSRSEMNVSTLELGDSALYLCASSTTRNEQFFGPGTRLTVL.

This clone was observed a handful of times. V and J are TRBV5-1 and TRBJ1-2, with unresolved D. Trimming cost V 8 bases and J 4 bases, with 15 bases left between them. This CDR3 is 13 amino acids long. Germline V CDR1 and CDR2: SGHRS, YFSETQ. The CDR3 sequence: CASHGESLYGYTF. In nucleotides, the CDR3 is TGCGCCAGTCACGGGGAATCCCTCTATGGCTACACCTTC.

This clone was detected only a few times. The V and J genes are TRBV6-5 and TRBJ1-2, with 11 bases lining up with TRBD1. The V segment lost 8 bases and the J segment 6 bases; nucleotides outside the gene matches: 8. Germline lookup yields CDR1 MNHEY and CDR2 SVGAGI. This CDR3 has 14 amino acids. The CDR3 region has the DNA TGTGCCAGCGGAACGGGGACAGGGGGGAATGGCTACACCTTC. Its protein product is CASGTGTGGNGYTF.

V gene TRBV7-9 combines with J gene TRBJ2-3, with D tentatively TRBD1 (6 bases). Germline CDR1 is SEHNR and CDR2 is FQNEAQ (reference sequence). This CDR3 is built from 15 residues. V was cut by 1 base and J by 1 base, with 9 bases left in between. The CDR3 reads CASSLEGHRTDTQYF. The CDR3 DNA is TGTGCCAGCAGCTTAGAGGGACATCGCACAGATACGCAGTATTTT.

The table lists this clone with a few counts. The gene calls are TRBV6-5 and TRBJ2-7; TRBD1 agrees at 10 bases. Germline V lookup: CDR1 MNHEY, CDR2 SVGAGI. The CDR3 spans 15 residues. Losses at the gene ends were 5 bases for V and 1 base for J; bases not matched to a gene: 5. In DNA form, the CDR3 reads TGTGCCAGCAGTCCGATGGACAGGGGGTCCTACGAGCAGTACTTC. Its translation: CASSPMDRGSYEQYF.

The J gene is TRBJ1-5, the V gene TRBV28; D gene ambiguous. From germline, CDR1 is MDHEN and CDR2 SYDVKM. This CDR3 contains 12 residues. With 5 bases removed from V and 4 bases from J, the gap between germline ends came to 6 bases. The CDR3 bases are TGTGCCAGCAGTGGCGGGAATCAGCCCCAGCATTTT. As protein: CASSGGNQPQHF.

The chain couples TRBV28 to TRBJ1-1; TRBD1 might be the D (5 bases). In germline, CDR1 is MDHEN, CDR2 SYDVKM. V lost 7 bases, J lost 0 bases, and 9 bases lay in between. The CDR3 is made up of 13 amino acids. The CDR3 region has the DNA TGTGCCAGCACCAGACAGATGAACACTGAAGCTTTCTTT. Protein: CASTRQMNTEAFF. Together with reference TRBV28 and TRBJ1-1, the CDR3 gives the full variable domain: DVKVTQSSRYLVKRTGEKVFLECVQDMDHENMFWYRQDPGLGLRLIYFSYDVKMKEKGDIPEGYSVSREKKERFSLILESASTNQTSMYLCASTRQMNTEAFFGQGTRLTVV.

The V gene is TRBV2, the J gene TRBJ2-1; a possible D gene is TRBD1 (5 bases). V shed 8 bases and J shed 2 bases, with 16 bases lying between them. The CDR3 is 15 amino acids. CDR1 and CDR2 (germline): SNHLY, FYNNEI. The CDR3 DNA reads TGTGCCAGCGCCGGTGCCGCAGGGCCCTACAATGAGCAGTTCTTC. It is translated as CASAGAAGPYNEQFF.

The chain recombines TRBV6-1 with TRBJ2-1, with 7 bases aligning to TRBD2. With V trimmed by 4 bases and J by 4 bases, 7 bases remained unmatched. Germline V gene sequence: CDR1 MNHNS, CDR2 SASEGT. This CDR3 has 15 residues. CDR3 DNA: TGTGCCAGCAGTGGTTGGCTAGCGGTATACAATGAGCAGTTCTTC. Encoded protein: CASSGWLAVYNEQFF.

The rearrangement joins TRBV11-2 to TRBJ2-5, with TRBD2 matching over 11 bases. Germline V gene sequence: CDR1 SGHAT, CDR2 FQNNGV. V shed 5 bases and J 5 bases; nucleotides not matched to a gene: 7. There are 15 residues in the CDR3. The CDR3 bases are TGTGCCAGCAGCAAATCTAGCGGGGGGACGGAGACCCAGTACTTC. Its protein product is CASSKSSGGTETQYF.

This rearrangement joins TRBV6-5 to TRBJ1-5; D gene uncertain. The V end lost 7 bases, the J end lost 7 bases, and 14 bases lay between the germline ends. The CDR3 loop spans 13 amino acids. Germline V gives CDR1 MNHEY, CDR2 SVGAGI. CDR3 sequence (DNA): TGTGCCAGCACCTTGACCCCCGGGCAGCCCCAGCATTTT. This translates into CASTLTPGQPQHF.